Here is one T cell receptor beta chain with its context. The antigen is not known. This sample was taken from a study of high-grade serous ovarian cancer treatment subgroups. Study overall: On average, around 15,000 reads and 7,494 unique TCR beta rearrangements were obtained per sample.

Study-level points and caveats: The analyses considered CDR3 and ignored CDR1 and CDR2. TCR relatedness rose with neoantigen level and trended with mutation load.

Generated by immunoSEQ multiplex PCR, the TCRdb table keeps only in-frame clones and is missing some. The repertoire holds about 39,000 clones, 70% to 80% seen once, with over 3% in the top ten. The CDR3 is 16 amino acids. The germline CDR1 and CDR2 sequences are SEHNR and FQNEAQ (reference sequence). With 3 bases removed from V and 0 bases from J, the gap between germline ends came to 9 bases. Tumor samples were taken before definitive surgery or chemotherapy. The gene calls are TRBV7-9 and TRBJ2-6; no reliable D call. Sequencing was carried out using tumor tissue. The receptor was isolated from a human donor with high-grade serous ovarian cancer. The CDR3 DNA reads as TGTGCCAGCAGCTTCGTTTTCCGCTCTGGGGCCAACGTCCTGACTTTC. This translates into CASSFVFRSGANVLTF.